These 22 T cell receptor beta chains were all obtained from the same sample, sequenced in a study of blood T cells in healthy people across ages. Primers used in a second PCR of about 6 to 11 cycles were a sample-barcoded 5' primer and a J-beta primer mix. TCRdb passed the 5' RACE reads through MiXCR, listing each CDR3 protein once. The table records 550,000 to 700,000 distinct CDR3 sequences, 27% of them present only once. The sequencing input was blood. The receptors shown here come from a woman aged 65 to 85 in good health.

This chain joins TRBV7-2 and TRBJ1-4; D unclear. V shed 5 bases and J shed 2 bases, with 12 bases lying between them. This CDR3 is 15 amino acids long. CDR1 is SGHTA, CDR2 FQGNSA, per germline. CDR3 sequence (DNA): TGTGCCAGCAGCCCACAAGTTGGGACTAATGAAAAACTGTTTTTT. This sequence encodes CASSPQVGTNEKLFF. The entire variable domain, with the rest obtained from reference TRBV7-2 and TRBJ1-4, is as follows: GAGVSQSPSNKVTEKGKDVELRCDPISGHTALYWYRQSLGQGLEFLIYFQGNSAPDKSGLPSDRFSAERTGGSVSTLTIQRTQQEDSAVYLCASSPQVGTNEKLFFGSGTQLSVL.

The chain carries TRBV20-1 and TRBJ2-3, with TRBD2 identical over 8 bases. The length of the CDR3 is 15 residues. The junction had 8 bases not matched to a gene; V was cut back by 5 bases and J by 1 base. Germline V gene sequence: CDR1 DFQATT, CDR2 SNEGSKA (reference sequence). CDR3 region: CSADGTSGGTDTQYF. The CDR3, as DNA: TGCAGTGCTGATGGGACTAGTGGCGGCACAGATACGCAGTATTTT.

This clonotype was found many times. The chain employs TRBV6-5 and TRBJ2-3, with 11 positions matching TRBD2. The germline V gene has CDR1 MNHEY and CDR2 SVGAGI. The CDR3 spans 16 residues. With 5 bases clipped from V and 1 base from J, the junction kept 5 bases outside the gene matches. CDR3 nucleotide sequence: TGTGCCAGCAGTCTCATAGCGGGGGGGGGCACAGATACGCAGTATTTT. The encoded protein is CASSLIAGGGTDTQYF.

In its sample, this clonotype was seen many times. The rearrangement links TRBV10-3 to TRBJ2-5; 8 nucleotides align to TRBD1. CDR1 is ENHRY, CDR2 SYGVKD, per germline. The CDR3 loop spans 13 amino acids. Trimming removed 4 bases from V and 3 bases from J; junction bases left unmatched: 1. The CDR3 DNA follows: TGTGCCATCAGTGCGGGACAGGAAGAGACCCAGTACTTC. As protein: CAISAGQEETQYF.

This clonotype appeared many times. The chain employs TRBV6-2 or TRBV6-3 and TRBJ2-1; TRBD2 agrees at 11 bases. There are 15 residues in the CDR3. The germline CDR1 and CDR2 sequences are MNHEY and SVGEGT. J gave up 4 bases and V 2 bases, and 1 base lay outside the gene matches. CDR3 coding DNA: TGTGCCAGCAGTTACCGACTAGCGGGGTACAATGAGCAGTTCTTC. As protein: CASSYRLAGYNEQFF.

The chain uses TRBV7-2 and TRBJ1-6; the D is unclear. This CDR3 has 12 residues. The V and J ends lost 3 bases and 9 bases respectively, with 6 bases between them. Germline CDR1 reads SGHTA; CDR2 reads FQGNSA. Here the CDR3 DNA reads TGTGCCAGCAGCTTTCGTTCTTCACCCCTCCACTTT. It encodes CASSFRSSPLHF.

The chain uses TRBV27 and TRBJ1-2; the D gene is possibly TRBD1 (5 bases). The CDR3 consists of 14 residues. The V end was cut by 3 bases, the J end by 2 bases, with 10 bases between. Per germline, CDR1 MNHEY and CDR2 SMNVEV (reference sequence). DNA of the CDR3: TGTGCCAGCAGTTTGCAAGAGGGGAACTATGGCTACACCTTC. This translates into CASSLQEGNYGYTF.

The V gene is TRBV7-3, the J gene TRBJ1-1, with 7 bases lining up with TRBD1. V lost 11 bases and J lost 1; bases outside the gene matches: 7. CDR3 length: 13 amino acids. Germline CDR1 is SGHTA and CDR2 is FQGTGA. CDR3 region: CASRTGANTEAFF. CDR3 nucleotides: TGTGCCTCAAGAACAGGGGCGAACACTGAAGCTTTCTTT.

With regard to this clonotype: Relative to the germline gene, one junction end is altered; a read error may explain this. V gene TRBV24-1 combines with J gene TRBJ2-5, with D possibly matching TRBD2 (5 bases). The J call is uncertain, as TRBJ2-1 better fits the DNA end. Germline lookup yields CDR1 KGHDR and CDR2 SFDVKD. This CDR3 comprises 18 residues. The CDR3 sequence: CAASDPHRRISSYNEQFF. Here the CDR3 DNA reads TGTGCCGCCAGTGATCCCCATCGGAGGATTAGCTCCTACAATGAGCAGTTCTTC.

The gene calls are TRBV5-1 and TRBJ2-3; D is ambiguous. CDR1 is SGHRS, CDR2 YFSETQ, per germline. The CDR3 loop spans 14 amino acids. With 4 bases removed from V and 1 base from J, the gap between germline ends came to 10 bases. CDR3 sequence (DNA): TGCGCCAGCAGCCTACGACCGCGCACAGATACGCAGTATTTT. It codes for CASSLRPRTDTQYF.

This chain uses TRBV7-3 with TRBJ2-1; D uncertain. CDR1 and CDR2 (germline): SGHTA, FQGTGA. There are 15 residues in the CDR3. Trimming pared 0 bases from V and 7 bases from J, leaving 13 bases between. The CDR3 loop reads CASSLTQALLNEQFF. Written as DNA, the CDR3 is TGTGCCAGCAGCTTAACACAAGCCCTGCTGAATGAGCAGTTCTTC.

Of note for this clonotype: The junction and the germline gene differ at one end; a read error may be behind it. The chain joins TRBV3-1 to TRBJ1-2; perhaps TRBD1 as D (5 bases). This CDR3 has 15 amino acids. Germline CDR1 LGHDT, CDR2 YNNKEL (reference sequence). CDR3 region: CACSQVGSRGAGYTF. CDR3 sequence (DNA): TGTGCCTGCAGCCAAGTGGGGTCAAGGGGAGCTGGCTACACCTTC. Drawing the rest from reference TRBV3-1 and TRBJ1-2, the complete variable domain is DTAVSQTPKYLVTQMGNDKSIKCEQNLGHDTMYWYKQDSKKFLKIMFSYNNKELIINETVPNRFSPKSPDKAHLNLHINSLELGDSAVYFCACSQVGSRGAGYTFGSGTRLTVV.

The chain recombines TRBV5-5 with TRBJ1-1; possibly TRBD1 for D (5 bases). The CDR3 is 16 amino acids. V was clipped by 0 bases and J by 4 bases, with 16 bases between them. In germline, CDR1 is SGHKS, CDR2 YYEKEE (reference sequence). CDR3 DNA sequence: TGTGCCAGCAGCTTGGGTCCGGGAGGGGTGAGCACTGAAGCTTTCTTT. Protein sequence: CASSLGPGGVSTEAFF.

This clonotype has only a few counts. V gene TRBV7-2 combines with J gene TRBJ1-2; D remains unclear. Trimming pared 3 bases from V and 8 bases from J, leaving 13 bases between. The CDR3 is 13 amino acids. Germline V gives CDR1 SGHTA, CDR2 FQGNSA. The CDR3 DNA sequence: TGTGCCAGCAGCTTCCCCCGCCCGGGGGGCTACACCTTC. Its protein product is CASSFPRPGGYTF.

The chain links TRBV29-1 to TRBJ1-2; maybe TRBD1 (5 bases). The CDR3 has 15 amino acids. The germline CDR1 and CDR2 sequences are SQVTM and ANQGSEA. The germline V and J ends were trimmed by 5 bases and 7 bases, with 23 bases remaining between them. The CDR3 nucleotides read TGCAGCGTTAAACCCACGGGACCGGATCAGTTTGGCTACACCTTC. Translating it yields CSVKPTGPDQFGYTF.

This clonotype was picked up a small number of times. This chain uses TRBV4-2 with TRBJ2-1; D is undetermined. Trimming stripped 1 base from V and 8 bases from J, with 9 bases between. The CDR3 is 13 residues long. Germline CDR1 is LGHNA and CDR2 is YNFKEQ. This chain's CDR3 is CASSQAGLYEQFF. DNA of the CDR3: TGTGCCAGCAGCCAAGCGGGTCTCTATGAGCAGTTCTTC.

In this sample, this clonotype turned up a few times. The CDR3 DNA is TGTGCCAGCACGGGGTACGGGGGATCCTACAATGAGCAGTTCTTC. Translation gives CASTGYGGSYNEQFF. This chain uses TRBV9 with TRBJ2-1, with a weak D call TRBD2 (6 bases). This CDR3 comprises 15 residues. Germline lookup yields CDR1 SGDLS and CDR2 YYNGEE. The V and J ends lost 6 bases and 1 base respectively, with 14 bases between them.

In its sample, this clonotype was seen a few times. For the CDR3, the DNA is TGTGCCAGCAGCGTGGGGCAGGTGAAAAGCGAGCAGTACTTC. This encodes CASSVGQVKSEQYF. The genes are TRBV9 and TRBJ2-5; TRBD1 is a possible D gene (5 bases). The last part of the DNA fits TRBJ2-7 better; the J call may be wrong. In germline, CDR1 is SGDLS, CDR2 YYNGEE. This CDR3 spans 14 amino acids.

CDR3 in amino acids: CASSPGDGSFEKLFF. CDR3 nucleotides: TGTGCCAGCAGCCCAGGCGACGGGTCCTTCGAAAAACTGTTTTTT. The chain is built from TRBV7-9 and TRBJ1-4; the D is unclear. CDR3 length equals 15 residues. Germline values: CDR1 SEHNR, CDR2 FQNEAQ (reference sequence). The germline V and J ends were trimmed by 5 bases and 8 bases, with 18 bases remaining between them.

This clonotype was detected once. V usage is TRBV9 and J usage is TRBJ2-7; 11 bases match TRBD1. CDR1 and CDR2 from the germline V gene are SGDLS and YYNGEE. The CDR3 contains 17 residues. The V segment lost 3 bases and the J segment 0 bases; nucleotides outside the gene matches: 8. This CDR3 is CASSGEGQGGSSYEQYF. The CDR3 DNA is TGTGCCAGCAGCGGAGAGGGACAGGGGGGGAGCTCCTACGAGCAGTACTTC.

V and J are TRBV14 and TRBJ2-1; no clear D. The CDR3 is made up of 13 amino acids. Germline V CDR1 and CDR2: SGHDN, FVKESK. Trimming cost V 0 bases and J 8 bases, with 8 bases left between them. DNA for the CDR3: TGTGCCAGCAGCCAAGAAGTTGGACATGAGCAGTTCTTC. It codes for CASSQEVGHEQFF.

In its sample, this clonotype was seen a few times. The rearrangement joins TRBV2 to TRBJ1-4; D is possibly TRBD1 (5 bases). The CDR3 has 13 residues. Germline loops: CDR1 SNHLY, CDR2 FYNNEI. Trimming pared 7 bases from V and 6 bases from J, leaving 12 bases between. The CDR3: CASIRREDEKLFF. The CDR3 region has the DNA TGTGCCAGCATTCGCAGGGAAGATGAAAAACTGTTTTTT.